This T cell receptor beta chain appears in the sequencing data of a study of T cell responses to AZD1222 COVID-19 vaccine. Study findings and constraints: Seropositivity was recorded at baseline in only six AZD1222 recipients. Variant regions that are unmutated are reportedly the target of nearly half of spike-specific TCRs. Regions 160-218 and 743-854 dominated among vaccine-associated CD4 TCRs spanning spike.

Notes on this clone: Antigen: not known.

This CDR3 region has 13 residues. The germline V and J ends were trimmed by 4 bases and 2 bases, with 7 bases remaining between them. The germline V gene encodes CDR1 KGHDR and CDR2 SFDVKD. Sequencing used immunoSEQ multiplex PCR; TCRdb keeps in-frame clones, though not all of them. The sample holds around 120,000 clones; roughly 88% are singletons and the top ten take approximately 5%. The sequences come from peripheral blood, collected on day 0 of AZD1222 vaccination. This rearrangement joins TRBV24-1 to TRBJ1-2; possibly TRBD1 for D (6 bases). The receptor comes from an adult in good health. This CDR3 reads CATSDRGNYGYTF. DNA for the CDR3: TGTGCCACCAGTGACAGGGGAAACTATGGCTACACCTTC.